This entry lists 20 T cell receptor beta chains sequenced from one sample in a study of tissue T cells after allogeneic stem cell transplantation. Using immunoSEQ multiplex PCR, the repertoire was profiled, and TCRdb retains in-frame clones only, with some absent. The data contain some 540 clones, approximately 84% of them singletons. The sample was skin, taken at autopsy. The receptors originated from a male patient between 35 and 75 years old with steroid-refractory graft-versus-host disease after an allogeneic stem cell transplant. The graft donor may account for some of the T cells.

The chain combines TRBV29-1 with TRBJ2-5; TRBD2 is a possible D gene (5 bases). Germline values: CDR1 SQVTM, CDR2 ANQGSEA. Trimming removed 3 bases at V and 7 bases at J, with 15 bases between. The length of the CDR3 is 13 residues. The CDR3 loop reads CSVEVEAGGTQYF. In DNA, the CDR3 is TGCAGCGTTGAGGTGGAGGCAGGAGGGACCCAGTACTTC.

The rearrangement links TRBV7-2 to TRBJ2-3; 14 bases line up with TRBD2. Unmatched junction bases numbered 8, after V lost 5 bases and J lost 4 bases. Germline V gene sequence: CDR1 SGHTA, CDR2 FQGNSA. The CDR3 totals 17 residues. The CDR3 region has the DNA TGTGCCAGCAGCCAACGACTAGCGGGGGGGTTAGCAGATACGCAGTATTTT. Protein sequence: CASSQRLAGGLADTQYF.

This chain uses TRBV24-1 with TRBJ2-1; tentatively, D is TRBD1 (6 bases). Germline CDR1 and CDR2: KGHDR and SFDVKD. The CDR3 consists of 13 residues. The V end lost 5 bases, the J end lost 10 bases, and 14 bases lay between the germline ends. The CDR3 loop is CATSALDRLEQFF. CDR3 nucleotide sequence: TGTGCCACCAGTGCTCTCGACAGGTTGGAGCAGTTCTTC.

V and J are TRBV12-3 or TRBV12-4 and TRBJ1-4; unclear D gene. V gave up 5 bases and J gave up 8 bases, with 12 bases separating them. There are 13 residues in the CDR3. The CDR3 reads CASSNQVGEKLFF. The DNA for the CDR3 is TGTGCCAGCAGTAACCAGGTGGGGGAAAAACTGTTTTTT.

The rearrangement joins TRBV9 to TRBJ2-6; D is unresolved. Per germline, CDR1 SGDLS and CDR2 YYNGEE. The CDR3 consists of 15 residues. With 0 bases removed from V and 4 bases from J, the gap between germline ends came to 8 bases. CDR3 sequence: CASSVDRAGANVLTF. CDR3 bases: TGTGCCAGCAGCGTAGATCGGGCAGGGGCCAACGTCCTGACTTTC.

The chain joins TRBV19 to TRBJ2-3; D possibly corresponds to TRBD2 (5 bases). The CDR3 has 16 amino acids. Trimming removed 5 bases at V and 1 base at J, with 16 bases between. Germline CDR1 reads LNHDA; CDR2 reads SQIVND (reference sequence). The CDR3 DNA reads as TGTGCCAGTAGTGACCCGGCCCGGGGTCGCACAGATACGCAGTATTTT. Protein product: CASSDPARGRTDTQYF.

V gene TRBV6-5 combines with J gene TRBJ1-5; D possibly corresponds to TRBD1 (5 bases). The length of the CDR3 is 14 residues. Germline V lookup: CDR1 MNHEY, CDR2 SVGAGI. Trimming removed 8 bases from V and 7 bases from J, with 18 bases in between. The CDR3 sequence: CASGGKGEGQPQHF. The CDR3 DNA reads as TGTGCCAGCGGGGGAAAAGGGGAGGGCCAGCCCCAGCATTTT.

The genes are TRBV30 and TRBJ1-1, with 7 bases lining up with TRBD1. The CDR3 totals 14 residues. Germline loops: CDR1 GTSNPN, CDR2 SVGIG (reference sequence). The trim removed 1 base at V and 4 bases at J, leaving 6 bases unmatched. In DNA, the CDR3 is TGTGCCTGGAGTGCCGTGGACAGGCCCACTGAAGCTTTCTTT. Its protein product is CAWSAVDRPTEAFF.

This clone came up a few times. This chain connects TRBV14 to TRBJ1-4; D remains ambiguous. Germline CDR1 and CDR2: SGHDN and FVKESK. V dropped 1 base and J dropped 7 bases, with 7 bases sitting between them. The CDR3 is 13 amino acids. The CDR3 coding sequence is TGTGCCAGCAGCCAAGTGGTGACTGAAAAACTGTTTTTT. Translated, it gives CASSQVVTEKLFF. Full variable domain (rest looked up from reference TRBV14 and TRBJ1-4): EAGVTQFPSHSVIEKGQTVTLRCDPISGHDNLYWYRRVMGKEIKFLLHFVKESKQDESGMPNNRFLAERTGGTYSTLKVQPAELEDSGVYFCASSQVVTEKLFFGSGTQLSVL.

The chain employs TRBV7-9 and TRBJ1-4, with D perhaps TRBD1 (5 bases). V was clipped by 5 bases and J by 0 bases, with 13 bases between them. CDR1 and CDR2 (germline): SEHNR, FQNEAQ (reference sequence). The CDR3 is made up of 16 amino acids. The CDR3 DNA sequence: TGTGCCAGCAGCGAGGGGATCCGGGCAACTAATGAAAAACTGTTTTTT. It translates to CASSEGIRATNEKLFF. Supplemented by reference TRBV7-9 and TRBJ1-4, the full variable domain reads DTGVSQNPRHKITKRGQNVTFRCDPISEHNRLYWYRQTLGQGPEFLTYFQNEAQLEKSRLLSDRFSAERPKGSFSTLEIQRTEQGDSAMYLCASSEGIRATNEKLFFGSGTQLSVL.

This chain joins TRBV3-1 (or the pseudogene TRBV3-2) and TRBJ2-2, with D possibly TRBD2 on 5 matching bases. V was clipped by 3 bases and J by 7 bases, with 15 bases between them. This CDR3 is built from 15 residues. Germline V gene sequence: CDR1 LGHDT, CDR2 YNNKEL (reference sequence). Here the CDR3 reads CASSQRVAIVGELFF. The CDR3 nucleotides are TGTGCCAGCAGCCAGAGGGTGGCTATCGTCGGGGAGCTGTTTTTT.

V gene TRBV27 combines with J gene TRBJ1-2; D not resolved. The CDR3 covers 11 residues. V lost 9 bases and J 7 bases, leaving 12 bases between the germline ends. Germline V gene data show CDR1 as MNHEY and CDR2 as SMNVEV (reference sequence). CDR3: CARIGLGGYTF. The DNA for the CDR3 is TGTGCCAGGATAGGGCTGGGTGGCTACACCTTC.

CDR3 protein: CASSIQTQETQYF. CDR3 sequence (DNA): TGTGCCAGTAGTATCCAAACTCAAGAGACCCAGTACTTC. V usage is TRBV19 and J usage is TRBJ2-5; no definite D call. Germline V gives CDR1 LNHDA, CDR2 SQIVND (reference sequence). The CDR3 extends over 13 amino acids. The V end was cut by 3 bases, the J end by 2 bases, with 7 bases between.

This chain connects TRBV5-1 to TRBJ1-2; TRBD1 matches 8 bases. V shed 4 bases, J shed 6 bases, and the junction held 8 bases outside the gene matches. Germline-derived CDR1 and CDR2 are SGHRS and YFSETQ. The CDR3 loop spans 14 amino acids. For the CDR3, the DNA is TGCGCCAGCAGCGTAGGACAGGGAACTGATGGCTACACCTTC. This translates into CASSVGQGTDGYTF.

In this sample, this clone turned up a few times. CDR3 in DNA: TGTGCCAGCAGCTTAGACAGGGAGTCCTACAATGAGCAGTTCTTC. Its translation: CASSLDRESYNEQFF. V and J are TRBV11-3 and TRBJ2-1; D may match TRBD1 or TRBD2 (5 bases each). Looked up from germline, CDR1 is SGHNT and CDR2 is YENEEA. V was pared by 0 bases and J by 1 base, with 7 bases between. This CDR3 contains 15 residues.

The chain employs TRBV5-1 and TRBJ1-6, with 7 bases fitting TRBD1. The V segment lost 1 base and the J segment 9 bases; nucleotides outside the gene matches: 4. The CDR3 is made up of 14 amino acids. CDR1 SGHRS and CDR2 YFSETQ come from the germline V gene. CDR3 region: CASSLTGESSPLHF. CDR3 nucleotides: TGCGCCAGCAGCTTGACAGGGGAGAGTTCACCCCTCCACTTT.

This chain connects TRBV27 to TRBJ1-1; a weak D match, TRBD1 (5 bases). The CDR3 loop spans 17 amino acids. CDR1 MNHEY and CDR2 SMNVEV come from the germline V gene (reference sequence). V was cut by 1 base and J by 4 bases, with 19 bases left in between. The CDR3 loop is CASSLYPPGTGGTEAFF. CDR3 DNA sequence: TGTGCCAGCAGTTTATATCCCCCTGGCACAGGAGGCACTGAAGCTTTCTTT.

The chain couples TRBV10-1 to TRBJ2-3, with 10 bases fitting TRBD2. The CDR3 has 15 residues. Germline-derived CDR1 and CDR2 are WNHNN and SYGVQD (reference sequence). The J segment lost 1 base and the V segment lost 10 bases, leaving 8 bases of the junction unmatched. This CDR3 reads CATTMGTSGTDTQYF. DNA of the CDR3: TGCGCCACCACGATGGGGACTAGCGGCACAGATACGCAGTATTTT.

The chain uses TRBV12-5 and TRBJ2-7, with TRBD1 matching 10 bases. The length of the CDR3 is 14 residues. Germline lookup yields CDR1 LGHNT and CDR2 FRNRAP. V lost 6 bases, J lost 2 bases, and 4 bases stayed unmatched. CDR3 residues: CASGLGQGPYEQYF. The CDR3 DNA reads as TGTGCTAGTGGCCTGGGACAGGGGCCCTACGAGCAGTACTTC.

The gene calls are TRBV28 and TRBJ1-3; 7 bases fit TRBD1. This CDR3 spans 15 amino acids. In germline, CDR1 is MDHEN, CDR2 SYDVKM. Trimming removed 5 bases from V and 2 bases from J; junction bases left unmatched: 6. CDR3 amino acids: CASSPHDRAGNTIYF. CDR3 nucleotide sequence: TGTGCCAGCAGTCCCCACGACAGGGCTGGAAACACCATATATTTT.